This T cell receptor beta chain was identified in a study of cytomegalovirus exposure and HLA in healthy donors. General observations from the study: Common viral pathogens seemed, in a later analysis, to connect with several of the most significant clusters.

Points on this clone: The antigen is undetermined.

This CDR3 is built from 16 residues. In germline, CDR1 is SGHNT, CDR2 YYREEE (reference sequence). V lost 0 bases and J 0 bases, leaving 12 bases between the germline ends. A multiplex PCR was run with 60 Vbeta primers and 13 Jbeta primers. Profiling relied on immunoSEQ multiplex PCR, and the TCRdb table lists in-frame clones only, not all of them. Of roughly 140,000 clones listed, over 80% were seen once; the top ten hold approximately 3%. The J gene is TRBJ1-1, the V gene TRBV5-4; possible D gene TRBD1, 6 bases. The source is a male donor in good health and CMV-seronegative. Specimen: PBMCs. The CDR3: CASSLGHRDMNTEAFF. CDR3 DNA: TGTGCCAGCAGCTTGGGGCACAGGGATATGAACACTGAAGCTTTCTTT. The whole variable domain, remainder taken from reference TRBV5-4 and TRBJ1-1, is ETGVTQSPTHLIKTRGQQVTLRCSSQSGHNTVSWYQQALGQGPQFIFQYYREEENGRGNFPPRFSGLQFPNYSSELNVNALELDDSALYLCASSLGHRDMNTEAFFGQGTRLTVV.